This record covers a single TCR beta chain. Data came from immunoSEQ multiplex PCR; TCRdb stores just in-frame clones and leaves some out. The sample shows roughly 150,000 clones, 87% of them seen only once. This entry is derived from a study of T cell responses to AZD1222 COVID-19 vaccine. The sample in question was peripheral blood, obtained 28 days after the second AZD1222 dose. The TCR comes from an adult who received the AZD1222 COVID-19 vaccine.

The CDR3 region has the DNA TGTGCCAGCAGCTTAGGGCAGGGGGTAGGGCAGTACTTC. Encoded protein: CASSLGQGVGQYF. The chain has TRBV11-2 and TRBJ2-7; the match to TRBD1 covers 7 bases. Germline lookup yields CDR1 SGHAT and CDR2 FQNNGV. Germline trimming cut 1 base from V and 9 bases from J; bases unmatched to any gene: 6. This CDR3 has 13 amino acids.